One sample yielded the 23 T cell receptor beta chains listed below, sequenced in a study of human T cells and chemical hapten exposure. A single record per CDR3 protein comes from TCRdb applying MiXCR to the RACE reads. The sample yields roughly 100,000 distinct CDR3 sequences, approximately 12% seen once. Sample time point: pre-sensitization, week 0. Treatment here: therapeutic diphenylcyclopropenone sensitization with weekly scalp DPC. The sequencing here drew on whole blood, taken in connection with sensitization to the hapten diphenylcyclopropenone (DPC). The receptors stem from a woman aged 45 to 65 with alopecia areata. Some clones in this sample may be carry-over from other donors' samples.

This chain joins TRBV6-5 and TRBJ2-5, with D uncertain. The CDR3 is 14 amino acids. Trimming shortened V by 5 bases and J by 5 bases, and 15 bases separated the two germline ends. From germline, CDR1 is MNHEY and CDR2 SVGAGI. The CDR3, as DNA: TGTGCCAGCAGTACTAATGGAGTAGCCGAGACCCAGTACTTC. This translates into CASSTNGVAETQYF.

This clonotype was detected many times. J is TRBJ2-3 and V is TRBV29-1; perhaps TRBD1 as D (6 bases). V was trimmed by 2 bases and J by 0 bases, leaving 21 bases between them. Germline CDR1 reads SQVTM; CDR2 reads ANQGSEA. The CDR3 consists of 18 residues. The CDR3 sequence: CSVEFRSTGHGSTDTQYF. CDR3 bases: TGCAGCGTTGAATTCCGAAGCACAGGGCATGGGAGCACAGATACGCAGTATTTT.

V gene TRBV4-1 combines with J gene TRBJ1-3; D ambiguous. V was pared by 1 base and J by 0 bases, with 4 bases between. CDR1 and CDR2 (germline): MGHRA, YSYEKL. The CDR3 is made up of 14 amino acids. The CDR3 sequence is CASSQAVSGNTIYF. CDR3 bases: TGCGCCAGCAGCCAAGCGGTCTCTGGAAACACCATATATTTT.

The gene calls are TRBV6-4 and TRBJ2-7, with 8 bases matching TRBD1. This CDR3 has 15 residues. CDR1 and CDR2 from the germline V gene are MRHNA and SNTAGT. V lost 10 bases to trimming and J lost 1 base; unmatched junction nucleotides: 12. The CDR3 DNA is TGTGCCACCCGAGGAGTAACAGGGGGATCCTACGAGCAGTACTTC. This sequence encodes CATRGVTGGSYEQYF.

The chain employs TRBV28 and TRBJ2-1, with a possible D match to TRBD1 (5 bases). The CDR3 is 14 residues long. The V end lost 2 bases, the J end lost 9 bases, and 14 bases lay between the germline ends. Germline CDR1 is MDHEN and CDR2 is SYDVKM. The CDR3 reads CASSLQGHFSEQFF. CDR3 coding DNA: TGTGCCAGCAGTTTACAGGGTCATTTCTCTGAGCAGTTCTTC. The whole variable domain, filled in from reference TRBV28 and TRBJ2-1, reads DVKVTQSSRYLVKRTGEKVFLECVQDMDHENMFWYRQDPGLGLRLIYFSYDVKMKEKGDIPEGYSVSREKKERFSLILESASTNQTSMYLCASSLQGHFSEQFFGPGTRLTVL.

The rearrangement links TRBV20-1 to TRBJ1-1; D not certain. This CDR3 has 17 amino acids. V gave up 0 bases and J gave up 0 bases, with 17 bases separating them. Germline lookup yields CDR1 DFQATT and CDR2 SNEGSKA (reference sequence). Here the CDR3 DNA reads TGCAGTGCTAGAGATAGGTCCCAAGGAGCCATGAACACTGAAGCTTTCTTT. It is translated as CSARDRSQGAMNTEAFF.

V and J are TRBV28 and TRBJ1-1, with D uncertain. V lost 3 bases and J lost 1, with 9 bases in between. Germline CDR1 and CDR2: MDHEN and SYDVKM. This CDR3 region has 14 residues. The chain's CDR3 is CASSLGRGNTEAFF. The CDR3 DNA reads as TGTGCCAGCAGTTTGGGGAGAGGGAACACTGAAGCTTTCTTT.

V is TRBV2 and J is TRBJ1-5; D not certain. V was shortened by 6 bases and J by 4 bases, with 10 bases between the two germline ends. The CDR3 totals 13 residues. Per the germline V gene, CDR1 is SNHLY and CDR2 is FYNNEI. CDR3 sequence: CASSRELNQPQHF. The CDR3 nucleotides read TGTGCCAGCAGCCGGGAGCTTAATCAGCCCCAGCATTTT. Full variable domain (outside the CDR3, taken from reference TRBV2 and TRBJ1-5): EPEVTQTPSHQVTQMGQEVILRCVPISNHLYFYWYRQILGQKVEFLVSFYNNEISEKSEIFDDQFSVERPDGSNFTLKIRSTKLEDSAMYFCASSRELNQPQHFGDGTRLSIL.

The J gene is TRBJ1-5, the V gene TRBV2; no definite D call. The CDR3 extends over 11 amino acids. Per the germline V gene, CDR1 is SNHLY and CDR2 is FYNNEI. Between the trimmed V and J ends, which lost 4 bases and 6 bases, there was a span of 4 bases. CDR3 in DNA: TGTGCCAGCAGTGTATCTCAGCCCCAGCATTTT. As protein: CASSVSQPQHF.

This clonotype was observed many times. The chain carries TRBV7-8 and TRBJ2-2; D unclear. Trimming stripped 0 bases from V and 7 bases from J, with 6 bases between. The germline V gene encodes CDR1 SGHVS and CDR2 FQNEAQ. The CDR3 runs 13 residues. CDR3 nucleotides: TGTGCCAGCAGCTTAGCCTACAACGGGGAGCTGTTTTTT. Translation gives CASSLAYNGELFF. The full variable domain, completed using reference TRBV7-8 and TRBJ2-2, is GAGVSQSPRYKVAKRGQDVALRCDPISGHVSLFWYQQALGQGPEFLTYFQNEAQLDKSGLPSDRFFAERPEGSVSTLKIQRTQQEDSAVYLCASSLAYNGELFFGEGSRLTVL.

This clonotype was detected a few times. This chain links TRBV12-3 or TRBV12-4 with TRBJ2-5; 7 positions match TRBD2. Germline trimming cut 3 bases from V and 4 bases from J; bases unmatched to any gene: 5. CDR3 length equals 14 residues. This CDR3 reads CASSLRGNGETQYF. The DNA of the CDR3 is TGTGCCAGCAGTTTGCGGGGGAATGGAGAGACCCAGTACTTC.

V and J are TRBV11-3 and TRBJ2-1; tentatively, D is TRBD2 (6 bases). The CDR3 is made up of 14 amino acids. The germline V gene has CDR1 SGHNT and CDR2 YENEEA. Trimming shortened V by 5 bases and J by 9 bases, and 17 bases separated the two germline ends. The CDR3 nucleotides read TGTGCCAGCAGCCCGGGCCAAGGGACTGTTGAGCAGTTCTTC. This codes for CASSPGQGTVEQFF. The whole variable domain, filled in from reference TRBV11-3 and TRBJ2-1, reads EAGVVQSPRYKIIEKKQPVAFWCNPISGHNTLYWYLQNLGQGPELLIRYENEEAVDDSQLPKDRFSAERLKGVDSTLKIQPAELGDSAVYLCASSPGQGTVEQFFGPGTRLTVL.

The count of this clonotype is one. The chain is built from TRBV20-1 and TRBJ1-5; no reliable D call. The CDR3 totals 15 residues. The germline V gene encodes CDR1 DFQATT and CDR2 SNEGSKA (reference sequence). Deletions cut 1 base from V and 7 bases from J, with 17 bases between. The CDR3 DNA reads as TGCAGTGCTAGAGTGGCGGGAAACAGCAGACAGCCCCAGCATTTT. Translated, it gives CSARVAGNSRQPQHF.

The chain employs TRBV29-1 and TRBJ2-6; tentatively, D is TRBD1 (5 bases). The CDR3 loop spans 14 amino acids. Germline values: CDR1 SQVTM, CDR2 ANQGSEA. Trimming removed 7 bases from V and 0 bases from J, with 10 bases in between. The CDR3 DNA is TGCAGCGCATCAGGGATCTCTGGGGCCAACGTCCTGACTTTC. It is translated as CSASGISGANVLTF.

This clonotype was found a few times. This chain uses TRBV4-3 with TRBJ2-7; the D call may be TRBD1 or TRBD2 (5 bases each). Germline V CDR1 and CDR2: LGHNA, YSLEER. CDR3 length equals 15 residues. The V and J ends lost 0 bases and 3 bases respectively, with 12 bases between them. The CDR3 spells CASSQDWGFIYEQYF. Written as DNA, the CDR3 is TGCGCCAGCAGCCAAGATTGGGGGTTCATCTACGAGCAGTACTTC.

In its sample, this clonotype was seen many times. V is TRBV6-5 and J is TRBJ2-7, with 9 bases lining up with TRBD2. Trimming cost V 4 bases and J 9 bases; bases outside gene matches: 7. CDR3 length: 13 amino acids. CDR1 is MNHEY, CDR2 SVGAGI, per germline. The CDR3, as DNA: TGTGCCAGCAGTTGGACTAGCGATAGTCGGCAGTACTTC. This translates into CASSWTSDSRQYF.

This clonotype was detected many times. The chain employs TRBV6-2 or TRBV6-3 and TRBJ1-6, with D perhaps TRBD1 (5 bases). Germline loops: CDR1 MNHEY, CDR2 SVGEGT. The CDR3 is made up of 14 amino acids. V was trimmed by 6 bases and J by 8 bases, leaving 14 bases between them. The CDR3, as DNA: TGTGCCAGCAGAACCCAGGGTGTTGATTCACCCCTCCACTTT. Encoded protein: CASRTQGVDSPLHF.

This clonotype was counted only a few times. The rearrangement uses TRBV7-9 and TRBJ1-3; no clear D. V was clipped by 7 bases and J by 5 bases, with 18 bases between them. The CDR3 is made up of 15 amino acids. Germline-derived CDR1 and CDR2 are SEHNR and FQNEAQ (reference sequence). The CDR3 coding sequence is TGTGCCAGCACTCCAACTGGCGGGGTTCGAAACACCATATATTTT. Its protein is CASTPTGGVRNTIYF. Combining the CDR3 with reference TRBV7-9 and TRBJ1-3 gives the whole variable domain DTGVSQNPRHKITKRGQNVTFRCDPISEHNRLYWYRQTLGQGPEFLTYFQNEAQLEKSRLLSDRFSAERPKGSFSTLEIQRTEQGDSAMYLCASTPTGGVRNTIYFGEGSWLTVV.

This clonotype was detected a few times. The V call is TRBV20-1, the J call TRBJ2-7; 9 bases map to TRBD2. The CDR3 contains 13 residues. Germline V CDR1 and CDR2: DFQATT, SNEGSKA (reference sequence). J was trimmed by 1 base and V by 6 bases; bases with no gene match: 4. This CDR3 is CSAAGGSSYEQYF. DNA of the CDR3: TGCAGTGCCGCGGGAGGGTCGTCCTACGAGCAGTACTTC.

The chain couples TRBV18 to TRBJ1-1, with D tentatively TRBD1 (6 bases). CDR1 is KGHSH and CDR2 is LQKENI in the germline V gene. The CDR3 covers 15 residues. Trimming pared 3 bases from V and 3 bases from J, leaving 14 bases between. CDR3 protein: CASSPLDSPHTEAFF. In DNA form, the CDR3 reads TGTGCCAGCTCACCCTTGGACAGTCCTCACACTGAAGCTTTCTTT.

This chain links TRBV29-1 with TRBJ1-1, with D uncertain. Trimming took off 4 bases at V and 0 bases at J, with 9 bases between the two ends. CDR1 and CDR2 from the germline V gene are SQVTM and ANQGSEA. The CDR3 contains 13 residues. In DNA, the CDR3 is TGCAGCGTTGCGCGCGGGCTGAACACTGAAGCTTTCTTT. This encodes CSVARGLNTEAFF.

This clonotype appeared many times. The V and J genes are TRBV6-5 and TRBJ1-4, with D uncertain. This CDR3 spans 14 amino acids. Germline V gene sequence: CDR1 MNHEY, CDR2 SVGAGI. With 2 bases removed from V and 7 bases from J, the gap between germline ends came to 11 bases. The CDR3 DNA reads TGTGCCAGCAGTTACCGGGAGAGGGTTGAAAAACTGTTTTTT. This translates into CASSYRERVEKLFF.

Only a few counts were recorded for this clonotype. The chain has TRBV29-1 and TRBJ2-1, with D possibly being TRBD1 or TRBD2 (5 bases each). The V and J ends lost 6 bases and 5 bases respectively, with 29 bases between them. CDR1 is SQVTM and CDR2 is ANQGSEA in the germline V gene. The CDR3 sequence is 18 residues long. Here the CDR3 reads CSVEGRDYRDPHNNEQFF. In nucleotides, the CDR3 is TGCAGCGTCGAGGGAAGGGATTACCGGGACCCACACAACAATGAGCAGTTCTTC.